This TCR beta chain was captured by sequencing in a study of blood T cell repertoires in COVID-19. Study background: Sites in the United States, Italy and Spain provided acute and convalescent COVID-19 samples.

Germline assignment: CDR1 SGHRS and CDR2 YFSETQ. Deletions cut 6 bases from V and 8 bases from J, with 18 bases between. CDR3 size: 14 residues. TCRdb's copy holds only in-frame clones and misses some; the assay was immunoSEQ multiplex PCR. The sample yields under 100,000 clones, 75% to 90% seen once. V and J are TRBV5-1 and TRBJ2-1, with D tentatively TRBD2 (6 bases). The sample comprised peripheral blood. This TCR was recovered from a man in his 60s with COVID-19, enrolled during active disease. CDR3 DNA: TGCGCCAGCACCGAGGGGCGGGAAAACGATGAGCAGTTCTTC. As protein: CASTEGRENDEQFF.